The sequence of this T cell receptor beta chain was determined in a study of cytomegalovirus exposure and HLA in healthy donors (TCRdb year 2017). Regarding the research as a whole: In an earlier analysis of 550 to 750 of the donors, 250 to 350 Gb of sequence data and 120 million or so unique TCR beta sequences from 150 million to 200 million T cells were reported. A later genetic analysis used genome-wide SNP genotypes for about 60% of the 666 donors, treating that subset as a discovery cohort. Typing coverage differed by locus: A, B, C, DRB1 and DQB1 were typed in roughly 620-630 donors, DQA1 in about 500, DPA1 in 600 to 610, and DPB1 in just under 490. Roughly 300 gigabases of sequencing data and 70 million to 95 million unique TCR sequences made up an early release that covered several hundred HLA-typed donors. Four to six DR-DQ haplotypes were handled as single units for association and clustering, since linkage in the cohort was strong. HLA typing included class I and class II loci at four-digit resolution. The study aimed to test whether cataloging public T cell receptors could reveal signatures of past pathogen exposure. To predict cytomegalovirus infection status, the study brought together high-throughput TCR immunosequencing, statistical association of individual TCRs with disease status, and machine learning. On average, around 200,000 unique TCR beta nucleotide sequences were sequenced per donor among several hundred genotyped donors of the cohort, with roughly 19% of those sequences being non-productive. A later analysis re-analyzed previously published TCR beta repertoires from approximately 670 donors and added high-resolution HLA genotyping to study TCR occurrence patterns. Donor age, sex, ethnicity and CMV serostatus were compiled alongside the repertoire data. The later analysis used no new phenotypic data to find candidate immune exposures, relying instead on TCR beta sequences and their occurrence across donors. All discovery cohort repertoires had been generated on a single sequencing platform. In addition to the first cohort of 666 subjects, a separate validation cohort of some 120 different subjects was used. An earlier analysis of 587 of the donors applied high-throughput TCR beta sequencing to assess whether each TCR beta V gene segment acted as functional or pseudogenic. Using immunosequencing, the study profiled T cell repertoires from around 680 subjects and related those repertoires to cytomegalovirus serostatus. The genetic ancestry cluster associated with self-reported Caucasian donors included 80% to 90% of the 398 genotyped donors.

Taken from the germline V gene, the CDR1 and CDR2 loops are MNHEY and SVGAGI. The CDR3, from cysteine to phenylalanine, totals 14 residues. CDR3 DNA only is kept here, 42 bases in frame from base 1. The V and J ends are trimmed by 4 bases and 7 bases, leaving 13 bases between them. In total, around 600 healthy bone marrow donors made up the cohort. At the time of sampling, every cohort member was nominally healthy, though immune exposures that went unrecorded were likely present. The donor was CMV seropositive and belonged to the group of 250 to 300 seropositive cohort members. A peripheral blood sample was collected from each donor, and TCR beta sequencing was performed on peripheral blood mononuclear cells. The Qiagen DNeasy Blood Extraction Kit was used to extract genomic DNA from the blood cell samples. Beyond this particular receptor, the publication reports: Strong co-occurrence of HLA alleles, especially DR and DQ, made assigning TCR associations to individual alleles difficult. The only immune exposure information available for the cohort was CMV serostatus. A later analysis found that most CMV-associated TCR beta chains appeared HLA-restricted, with HLA associations seemingly driven largely by CMV exposure. Because counts were too low, about 15 rarely observed V segments, including chromosome 9 orphons, were left out of the earlier analysis of 500 to 750 of the donors. A further reported finding was that TCR beta sequences accurately predicted the HLA-A and HLA-B alleles for most subjects in the first cohort. In a later genetic analysis, a missense DCLRE1C variant was associated with V-gene and J-gene trimming of TCR beta chains, and the association was replicated in an independent cohort. The cohort was sequenced for TCR beta chains only, and without alpha or paired-chain data the features that could be detected were limited. A later genetic analysis reported fewer N-insertions in productive TCRs among donors in an Asian-associated ancestry cluster than the roughly 720-donor mean. Some IMGT-functional V segments, including TRBV6-2 and TRBV6-3, could not be told apart with the 87-base-pair reads, so those segments were excluded. Across donors, most TCR sequences were observed very rarely, whereas some public TCRs were present in many individuals. Roughly uniform sequencing depth across donors was assumed in presence/absence analyses, although this assumption may not hold. In a later analysis, HLA-associated TCR beta chains showed more clonal expansion and lower generation probabilities than non-associated chains that were equally common. The sequencing pipeline was judged likely to have produced a cluster of highly shared sequence variants as a technical artifact. According to a later analysis, parvovirus B19, influenza, CMV and Epstein-Barr virus appeared linked to several top co-occurrence clusters. The authors suggested that the approach could potentially be extended to other disease states and immunological phenotypes. Because HLA typing was missing for some donors at each locus, association tests included only the typed subset. In an earlier analysis of around 600 of the donors, most TCR beta V segments were observed in productive rearrangements about 87% or about 30% of the time, broadly matching IMGT annotations. Specific HLA alleles were associated with around 18,000 TCR beta sequences at a false discovery rate of 0.05 in a later analysis. In a later analysis, the rate of TCR association differed among HLA loci, with DRB1 alleles having the most associated TCRs and HLA-C alleles having the fewest. A few of the identified cytomegalovirus-associated TCR beta chains were confirmed in vitro to be specific for cytomegalovirus antigens. The classifier was reported to diagnose cytomegalovirus status with high specificity and sensitivity in both the original cohort and the validation cohort. In the study, approximately 160 TCR beta chains were listed as associated with cytomegalovirus. Linkage disequilibrium might explain the correlated functional status among segregating V segments, but an unknown experimental factor could not be excluded.

Libraries were made using the immunoSEQ multiplex PCR assay. For the multiplex PCR, a mixture combining 60 forward primers for TCR Vbeta segments and 13 reverse primers for TCR Jbeta segments was used. Amplification of the CDR3 region of rearranged TCR beta genes was performed with a multiplex PCR assay on genomic DNA. Amplified TCR beta libraries were sequenced as 87-base-pair reads on the Illumina HiSeq System. Regarding the original processing steps: A later analysis tallied 75 million to 95 million unique TCR beta chains across the 666 repertoires, and around 9.9 million of those chains were shared by two or more donors. A nearest-neighbor algorithm error-corrected the raw reads and collapsed the reads into unique sequences, merging closely related sequences to remove PCR and sequencing errors. Alignment of CDR3 sequences to IMGT reference sequences was used to assign V, D and J gene segments. For a sequence to be retained, at least a six-nucleotide match to both a V gene segment and a J gene segment was required. A rearrangement was called productive if the CDR3 had no stop codons and remained in frame with V and J, and every other rearrangement was called non-productive. CDR3 was defined by IMGT convention, running from the second conserved V-encoded cysteine to the conserved J-encoded phenylalanine. The earlier analysis of approximately 500 of the donors excluded sequences that lacked an unambiguous match to a single V gene segment. In an earlier analysis of 587 of the donors, V segments were called functional above 56.7% productive rearrangements and were called segregating when the between-donor standard deviation exceeded 5%. A statistical classification framework was built to diagnose cytomegalovirus status from the catalog of TCR beta chain sequences. In a later analysis, TCR nucleotide sequences were compared against IMGT/GENE-DB human TR gene sequences so that V and J genes could be assigned. In a later analysis, CDR3 sequences and most-parsimonious VDJ recombination scenarios were assigned using the TCRdist pipeline. A later analysis defined each TCR beta chain by its CDR3 amino acid sequence plus V-gene family, and excluded reads lacking a unique V-gene family. In a later analysis, 450 to 600 highly shared, low-generation-probability nucleotide sequences were removed to address suspected cross-contamination and a sequencing artifact. For each public chain, a later analysis derived a clonal expansion index from normalized ranks of inferred template counts within each repertoire. In a later analysis, generation probabilities were computed with a VDJ recombination model fitted to out-of-frame rearrangements, and the resulting probabilities were checked against IGoR. In a later analysis, hypergeometric tests were used to score TCR-TCR, TCR-HLA and TCR-CMV co-occurrence, with a repertoire-size bias correction applied to TCR pairs. False discovery rates were estimated in a later analysis by permuting HLA or CMV assignments 20 times. In a later analysis, co-occurring TCRs were grouped using DBSCAN, and TCRdist sequence similarity was added for clustering within HLA-allele-positive subsets. Co-occurrence clustering excluded repertoires with fewer than 30,000 or more than 120,000 public chains, plus five with anomalous nucleotide sharing. TCRdb limited this immuneACCESS table to in-frame rearrangements with V and J called. A share of clones is missing; checked studies link under half to unresolved V genes, and the rest is unexplained. Clonal size and the V and J genes are those of that table, whereas D and trimming came from the DNA. Counted in this sample were around 140,000 clones; 75% to 85% of them appeared once. The top ten clonotypes cover 1.5% to 2% of the sample.

A word on this clone: The antigen it binds to is not known. Within one base of it there is no much larger clone, and no base qualities were kept.

The sample taken for sequencing was PBMCs. This receptor was identified in a female donor in good health and CMV-seropositive. Recombination connected TRBV6-5 to TRBJ2-2, with a weak D call of TRBD1 (6 bases match). The sequenced DNA is TGTGCCAGCAGTTCCACAGGGTTGAGCGGGGAGCTGTTTTTT. Its protein product is CASSSTGLSGELFF.